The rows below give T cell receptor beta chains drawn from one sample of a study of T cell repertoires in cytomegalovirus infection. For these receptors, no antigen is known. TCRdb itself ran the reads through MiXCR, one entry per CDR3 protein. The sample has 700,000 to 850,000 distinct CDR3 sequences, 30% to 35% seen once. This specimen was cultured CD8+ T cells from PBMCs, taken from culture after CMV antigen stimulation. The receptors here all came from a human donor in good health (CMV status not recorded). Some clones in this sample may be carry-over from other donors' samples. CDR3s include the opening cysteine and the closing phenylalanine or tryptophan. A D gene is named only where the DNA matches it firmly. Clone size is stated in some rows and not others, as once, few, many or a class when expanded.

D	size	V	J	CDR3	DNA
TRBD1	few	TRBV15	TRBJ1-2	CATSSPGGFYGYTF	TGTGCCACCAGCAGTCCAGGGGGCTTCTATGGCTACACCTTC
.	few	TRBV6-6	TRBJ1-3	CASSGLLSGNTIYF	TGTGCCAGCAGTGGTCTATTATCTGGAAACACCATATATTTT
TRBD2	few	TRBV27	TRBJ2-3	CASSTLAGGPGSTDTQYF	TGTGCCAGCAGTACTCTAGCGGGGGGGCCGGGGAGTACAGATACGCAGTATTTT
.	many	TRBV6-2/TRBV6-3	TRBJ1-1	CASSYPGNEAFF	TGTGCCAGCAGTTACCCGGGGAATGAAGCTTTCTTT
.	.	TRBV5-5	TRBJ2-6	CASSLLDSSGANVLTF	TGTGCCAGCAGCTTACTGGACAGCTCTGGGGCCAACGTCCTGACTTTC
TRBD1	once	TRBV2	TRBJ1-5	CASRRGREGNQPQHF	TGTGCCAGCAGGAGGGGGCGCGAAGGCAATCAGCCCCAGCATTTT
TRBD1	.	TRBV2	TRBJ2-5	CASWTGGGETQYF	TGTGCCAGTTGGACAGGGGGTGGAGAGACCCAGTACTTC
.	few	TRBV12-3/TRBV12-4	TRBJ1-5	CASSPGHYSNQPQHF	TGTGCCAGCAGTCCGGGACACTATAGCAATCAGCCCCAGCATTTT
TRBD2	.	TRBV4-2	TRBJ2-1	CASSQEKRGGLDEQFF	TGTGCCAGCAGCCAAGAAAAGCGGGGGGGCCTCGATGAGCAGTTCTTC
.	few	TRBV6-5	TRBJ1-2	CASGGALYGYTF	TGTGCCAGCGGTGGGGCCCTCTATGGCTACACCTTC
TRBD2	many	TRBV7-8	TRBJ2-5	CAVGLAGEETQYF	TGTGCCGTTGGACTAGCGGGGGAAGAGACCCAGTACTTC
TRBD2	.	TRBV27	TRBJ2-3	CAVSGGASGNTQYF	TGTGCGGTTTCGGGGGGGGCCTCCGGAAATACGCAGTATTTC
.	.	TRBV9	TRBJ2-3	CASSVEETSPDTQYF	TGTGCCAGCAGCGTAGAGGAAACTAGCCCAGATACGCAGTATTTT
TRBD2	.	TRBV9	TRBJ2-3	CASSGGGSTDTQYF	TGTGCCAGCAGCGGCGGGGGGAGCACAGATACGCAGTATTTT
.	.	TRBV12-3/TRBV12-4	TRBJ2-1	CASRPRDPLYNEQFF	TGTGCCAGCAGGCCTCGGGACCCATTGTACAATGAGCAGTTCTTC
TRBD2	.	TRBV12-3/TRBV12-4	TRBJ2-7	CASSLGGGDLSYEQYF	TGTGCCAGCAGTCTAGGTGGGGGGGACCTATCCTACGAGCAGTACTTC
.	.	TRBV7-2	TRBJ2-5	CASSLGGSGQETQYF	TGTGCCAGCAGCTTAGGCGGTAGCGGCCAAGAGACCCAGTACTTC
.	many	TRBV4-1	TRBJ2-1	CASSQEGRGNEQFF	TGTGCCAGCAGCCAAGAGGGTAGGGGAAATGAGCAGTTCTTC
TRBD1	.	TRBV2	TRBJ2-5	CASRGRGQETQYF	TGTGCCAGCAGGGGCAGGGGGCAAGAGACCCAGTACTTC
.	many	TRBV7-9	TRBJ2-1	CASSPEGPTKNEQFF	TGTGCCAGCAGCCCTGAGGGTCCCACAAAGAATGAGCAGTTCTTC
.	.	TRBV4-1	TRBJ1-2	CASSQDLSRILYGYTF	TGCGCCAGCAGCCAAGATCTAAGCAGGATATTATATGGCTACACCTTC
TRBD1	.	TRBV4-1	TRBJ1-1	CASSFRDRGTEAFF	TGCGCCAGCAGCTTCCGGGACAGGGGAACTGAAGCTTTCTTT